A selection of T cell receptor beta chains follows, all from one sample in a study of blood T cell repertoires in COVID-19. Data came from immunoSEQ multiplex PCR; TCRdb stores just in-frame clones and leaves some out. The repertoire consists of 190,000 or so clones, with about 88% occurring once and the leading ten covering less than 3%. What was sequenced was peripheral blood. These receptors all stem from a man aged 40-50 years with active or convalescent COVID-19. Both conserved end residues are part of each CDR3. Each record gives: CDR3 DNA, CDR3 protein, D gene, V gene, J gene, clone size. A D gene is named only where the DNA matches it firmly. Size is stated for part of the rows, as once, few or many counts, or as a class when the clone is expanded.

CDR3nt: TGCGCCAGCAGCCAAGGCCTAGGGAGTGAAAACATTCAGTACTTC
CDR3aa: CASSQGLGSENIQYF
d_gene: -
v_gene: TRBV4-3
j_gene: TRBJ2-4
abundance: -

CDR3nt: TGCGCCAGCAGCCAAGATGATAGGGGTTTCGGAGGGGAGCTGTTTTTT
CDR3aa: CASSQDDRGFGGELFF
d_gene: -
v_gene: TRBV4-1
j_gene: TRBJ2-2
abundance: -

CDR3nt: TGCGCCAGCAGTGAAGCCTGGACAGTCTACGAGCAGTACTTC
CDR3aa: CASSEAWTVYEQYF
d_gene: -
v_gene: TRBV10-1
j_gene: TRBJ2-7
abundance: once

CDR3nt: TGTGCCAGCAGCGTAGGGGACAGTCAGCCCCAGCATTTT
CDR3aa: CASSVGDSQPQHF
d_gene: TRBD1
v_gene: TRBV9
j_gene: TRBJ1-5
abundance: -

CDR3nt: TGTGCCAGCAGCCTGACTAGCGGGGGCTACAATGAGCAGTTCTTC
CDR3aa: CASSLTSGGYNEQFF
d_gene: TRBD2
v_gene: TRBV7-9
j_gene: TRBJ2-1
abundance: -

CDR3nt: TGTGCCAGCAGGCAAAGACTAGCGGTGGCCTACGAGCAGTACTTC
CDR3aa: CASRQRLAVAYEQYF
d_gene: TRBD2
v_gene: TRBV2
j_gene: TRBJ2-7
abundance: -

CDR3nt: TGCGCCAGCAGCCAAGTCGGGGGTGGGCAGCCCCAGCATTTT
CDR3aa: CASSQVGGGQPQHF
d_gene: -
v_gene: TRBV4-1
j_gene: TRBJ1-5
abundance: few

CDR3nt: TGTGCCAGTAGTATAGTTCGGACAGGCCTAAATCAGCCCCAGCATTTT
CDR3aa: CASSIVRTGLNQPQHF
d_gene: TRBD1
v_gene: TRBV19
j_gene: TRBJ1-5
abundance: once

CDR3nt: TGTGCCAGCAGCGCCGGGATGGGCGAGCAGTACTTC
CDR3aa: CASSAGMGEQYF
d_gene: -
v_gene: TRBV9
j_gene: TRBJ2-7
abundance: once

CDR3nt: TGTGCCAGCAGCTTATTCGGGAGGGGAACTAATGAAAAACTGTTTTTT
CDR3aa: CASSLFGRGTNEKLFF
d_gene: -
v_gene: TRBV7-3
j_gene: TRBJ1-4
abundance: -

CDR3nt: TGCGCCAGCACCTCTCGGGGGGGTAGCACAGATACGCAGTATTTT
CDR3aa: CASTSRGGSTDTQYF
d_gene: TRBD2
v_gene: TRBV5-1
j_gene: TRBJ2-3
abundance: -

CDR3nt: TGCGCCAGCCGGGTTACCGGCAGCACAGATACGCAGTATTTT
CDR3aa: CASRVTGSTDTQYF
d_gene: -
v_gene: TRBV5-1
j_gene: TRBJ2-3
abundance: once

CDR3nt: TGTGCCAGGACCCGGGACAGGGGCACTGAAGCTTTCTTT
CDR3aa: CARTRDRGTEAFF
d_gene: TRBD1
v_gene: TRBV2
j_gene: TRBJ1-1
abundance: -

CDR3nt: TGTGCCAGTAGCCCCCCGGACAGGGTCGAAAAACTGTTTTTT
CDR3aa: CASSPPDRVEKLFF
d_gene: TRBD1
v_gene: TRBV19
j_gene: TRBJ1-4
abundance: few

CDR3nt: TGTGCCAGCAGTTTCCCAGAGCAGTACTTC
CDR3aa: CASSFPEQYF
d_gene: -
v_gene: TRBV27
j_gene: TRBJ2-7
abundance: few

CDR3nt: TGTGCCAGTAGTACTGGACCGGGACACAAGTACTTC
CDR3aa: CASSTGPGHKYF
d_gene: -
v_gene: TRBV19
j_gene: TRBJ2-5
abundance: -

CDR3nt: TGCGCCAGCAGCCCCCTTCAGGGAGGGACTAATGAAAAACTGTTTTTT
CDR3aa: CASSPLQGGTNEKLFF
d_gene: -
v_gene: TRBV5-1
j_gene: TRBJ1-4
abundance: -

CDR3nt: TGTGCCAGCAGTCTGACAGGGGCGCGTGGCTATGGCTACACCTTC
CDR3aa: CASSLTGARGYGYTF
d_gene: TRBD1
v_gene: TRBV6-5
j_gene: TRBJ1-2
abundance: -

CDR3nt: TGTGCCAGCAGCGTAGTCGGACAGGGATCGGAGACCCAGTACTTC
CDR3aa: CASSVVGQGSETQYF
d_gene: TRBD1
v_gene: TRBV9
j_gene: TRBJ2-5
abundance: -

CDR3nt: TGCGCCAGCAGCTTGCGCGGACTAGCGGGGGTATCCTACAATGAGCAGTTCTTC
CDR3aa: CASSLRGLAGVSYNEQFF
d_gene: TRBD2
v_gene: TRBV5-1
j_gene: TRBJ2-1
abundance: -

CDR3nt: TGTGCCACTGTCTCTAGCATCCGGGGAACAGATACGCAGTATTTT
CDR3aa: CATVSSIRGTDTQYF
d_gene: -
v_gene: TRBV7-8
j_gene: TRBJ2-3
abundance: -

CDR3nt: TGTGCCAGCAGCACACCAGTAGCGATCGGGGAGCTGTTTTTT
CDR3aa: CASSTPVAIGELFF
d_gene: -
v_gene: TRBV28
j_gene: TRBJ2-2
abundance: -

CDR3nt: TGCAGTGCCCGGGACATTCAAGCTTTCTTT
CDR3aa: CSARDIQAFF
d_gene: -
v_gene: TRBV20-1
j_gene: TRBJ1-1
abundance: -

CDR3nt: TGTGCCAGCAGAGGAGTGGGTTCACCCCTCCACTTT
CDR3aa: CASRGVGSPLHF
d_gene: -
v_gene: TRBV2
j_gene: TRBJ1-6
abundance: -